The source of this TCR beta chain is a study of T cell responses to AZD1222 COVID-19 vaccine. Whole-study results and caveats: Donors, mostly white British, included more females; clonal diversity was possibly underestimated.

This clone came up once. Its antigen remains unidentified. CDR1 and CDR2 from the germline V gene are GTSNPN and SVGIG (reference sequence). The CDR3 totals 10 residues. Deletions cut 0 bases from V and 11 bases from J, with 7 bases between. Produced via immunoSEQ multiplex PCR; TCRdb's table is partial and in-frame only. Among about 120,000 clones, about 91% were seen once, and the ten largest hold approximately 10%. The clonotype comes from an adult in good health. The V call is TRBV30, the J call TRBJ1-1; the D is unclear. Sequencing was performed on peripheral blood, taken on day 0 of AZD1222 vaccination. The CDR3 is CAWSVRGAFF. For the CDR3, the DNA is TGTGCCTGGAGTGTAAGAGGGGCTTTCTTT.